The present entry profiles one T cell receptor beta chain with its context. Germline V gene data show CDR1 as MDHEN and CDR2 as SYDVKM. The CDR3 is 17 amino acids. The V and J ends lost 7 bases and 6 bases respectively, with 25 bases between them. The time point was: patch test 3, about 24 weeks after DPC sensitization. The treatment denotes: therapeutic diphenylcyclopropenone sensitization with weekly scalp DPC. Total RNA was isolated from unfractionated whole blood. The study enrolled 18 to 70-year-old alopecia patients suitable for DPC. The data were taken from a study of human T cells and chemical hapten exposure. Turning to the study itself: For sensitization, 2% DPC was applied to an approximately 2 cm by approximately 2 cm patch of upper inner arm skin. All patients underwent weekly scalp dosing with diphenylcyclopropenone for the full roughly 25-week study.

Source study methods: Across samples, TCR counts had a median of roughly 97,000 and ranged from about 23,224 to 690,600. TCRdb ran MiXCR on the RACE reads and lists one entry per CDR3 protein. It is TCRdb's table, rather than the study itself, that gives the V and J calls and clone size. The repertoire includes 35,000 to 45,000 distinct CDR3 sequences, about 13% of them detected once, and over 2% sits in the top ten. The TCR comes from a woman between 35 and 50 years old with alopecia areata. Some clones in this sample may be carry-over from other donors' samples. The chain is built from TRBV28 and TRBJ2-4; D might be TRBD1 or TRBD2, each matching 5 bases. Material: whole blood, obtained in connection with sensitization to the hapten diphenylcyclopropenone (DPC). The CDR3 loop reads CASTTPVEGSRGNIQYF. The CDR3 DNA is TGTGCCAGCACCACTCCGGTCGAGGGGAGTAGGGGAAACATTCAGTACTTC.